Given below is one T cell receptor (beta chain) in context. Per germline, CDR1 LNHDA and CDR2 SQIVND (reference sequence). The CDR3 length is 14 residues. Trimming removed 1 base from V and 4 bases from J, with 10 bases in between. The entry originates in a study of blood T cell repertoires in COVID-19. Study context: There were acute and convalescent COVID-19 samples, and they came from the United States, Italy and Spain.

The data were produced by immunoSEQ multiplex PCR, yet TCRdb's version contains in-frame clones alone and is incomplete. The sample shows about 48,000 clones, roughly 84% of them seen only once. The rearrangement joins TRBV19 to TRBJ1-1, with unresolved D. This TCR was recovered from a man in his 70s with acute or convalescent COVID-19. Input material: peripheral blood. CDR3 sequence (DNA): TGTGCCAGTAGTATAGGGGAGGTGGTCACTGAAGCTTTCTTT. Residues: CASSIGEVVTEAFF.